This T cell receptor (beta chain) was sequenced for a study of T cell changes during pregnancy in multiple sclerosis. TCRdb keeps only in-frame clones here, not all; method: immunoSEQ multiplex PCR. Found here are 40,000 to 55,000 clones, about nine tenths of them singletons; the top ten hold approximately 1.2%. V lost 1 base, J lost 5 bases, and 18 bases lay in between. Germline loops: CDR1 KGHSH, CDR2 LQKENI. This CDR3 is 16 amino acids long. This chain uses TRBV18 with TRBJ2-7, with a weak D call TRBD2 (6 bases). The TCR sequence derives from a female donor with multiple sclerosis, enrolled in a pregnancy study. Material: CD4+ T cells from peripheral blood mononuclear cells, obtained after pregnancy. The CDR3 spells CASSPQRAGTRHEQYF. The DNA of the CDR3 is TGTGCCAGCTCACCACAACGCGCGGGGACGAGACACGAGCAGTACTTC.